This T cell receptor beta chain is from a study of technical replicates of blood from several donors. TCRdb's table, derived via immunoSEQ multiplex PCR, lists solely in-frame clones and lacks some. The sample contains 65,000 to 80,000 clones, approximately 96% of which appear only once. The V gene's germline CDR1 is SGHAT and CDR2 FQDESV (reference sequence). Trimming cost V 3 bases and J 1 base; bases outside gene matches: 11. This CDR3 has 18 amino acids. The clonotype was recovered from a human donor in good health. Sequenced material: T cells isolated from PBMCs. The chain recombines TRBV11-1 with TRBJ2-5, with 10 bases aligning to TRBD2. CDR3 DNA: TGTGCCAGCAGCTTTGATCCGAGGACTAGCGGCCGCCAAGAGACCCAGTACTTC. This codes for CASSFDPRTSGRQETQYF.